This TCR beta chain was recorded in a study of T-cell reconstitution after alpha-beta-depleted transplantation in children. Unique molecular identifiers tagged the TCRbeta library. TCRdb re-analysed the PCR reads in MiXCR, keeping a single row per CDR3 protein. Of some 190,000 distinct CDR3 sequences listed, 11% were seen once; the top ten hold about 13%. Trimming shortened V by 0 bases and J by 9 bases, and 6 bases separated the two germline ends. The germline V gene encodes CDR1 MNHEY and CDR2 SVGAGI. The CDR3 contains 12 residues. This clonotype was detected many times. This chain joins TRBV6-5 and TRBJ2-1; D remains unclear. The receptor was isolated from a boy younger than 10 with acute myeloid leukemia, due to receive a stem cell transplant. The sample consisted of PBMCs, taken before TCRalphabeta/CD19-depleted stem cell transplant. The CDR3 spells CASSYSTGEQFF. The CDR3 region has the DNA TGTGCCAGCAGTTACTCGACGGGTGAGCAGTTCTTC.